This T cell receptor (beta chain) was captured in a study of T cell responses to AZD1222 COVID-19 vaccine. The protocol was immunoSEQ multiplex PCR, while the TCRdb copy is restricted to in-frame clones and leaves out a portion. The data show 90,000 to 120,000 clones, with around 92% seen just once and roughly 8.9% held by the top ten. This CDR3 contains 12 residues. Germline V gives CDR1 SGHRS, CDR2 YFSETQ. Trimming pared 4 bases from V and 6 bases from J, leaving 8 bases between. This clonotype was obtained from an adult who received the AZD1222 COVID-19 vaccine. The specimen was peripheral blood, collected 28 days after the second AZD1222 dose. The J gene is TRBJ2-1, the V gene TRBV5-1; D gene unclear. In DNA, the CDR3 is TGCGCCAGCAGCCTGCCAGGCAATGAGCAGTTCTTC. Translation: CASSLPGNEQFF.